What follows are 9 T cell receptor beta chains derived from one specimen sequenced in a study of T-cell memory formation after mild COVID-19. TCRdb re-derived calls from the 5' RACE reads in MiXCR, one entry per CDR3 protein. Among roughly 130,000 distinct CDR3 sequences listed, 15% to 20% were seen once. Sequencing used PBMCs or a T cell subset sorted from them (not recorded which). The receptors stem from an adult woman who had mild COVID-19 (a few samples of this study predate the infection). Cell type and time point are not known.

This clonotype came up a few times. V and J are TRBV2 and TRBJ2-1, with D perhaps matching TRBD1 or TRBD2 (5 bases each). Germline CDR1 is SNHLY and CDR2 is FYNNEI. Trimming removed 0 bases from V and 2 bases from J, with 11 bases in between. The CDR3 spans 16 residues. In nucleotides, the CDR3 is TGTGCCAGCAGTGAAGCGGGGCGGCGGGCCTACAATGAGCAGTTCTTC. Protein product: CASSEAGRRAYNEQFF. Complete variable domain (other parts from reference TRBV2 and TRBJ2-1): EPEVTQTPSHQVTQMGQEVILRCVPISNHLYFYWYRQILGQKVEFLVSFYNNEISEKSEIFDDQFSVERPDGSNFTLKIRSTKLEDSAMYFCASSEAGRRAYNEQFFGPGTRLTVL.

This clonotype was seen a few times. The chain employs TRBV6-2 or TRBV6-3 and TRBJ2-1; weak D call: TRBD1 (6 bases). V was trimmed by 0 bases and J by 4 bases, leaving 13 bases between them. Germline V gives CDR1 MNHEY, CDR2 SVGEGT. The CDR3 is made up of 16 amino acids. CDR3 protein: CASSYSRTDRYNEQFF. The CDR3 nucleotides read TGTGCCAGCAGTTACTCTAGGACAGATCGATACAATGAGCAGTTCTTC.

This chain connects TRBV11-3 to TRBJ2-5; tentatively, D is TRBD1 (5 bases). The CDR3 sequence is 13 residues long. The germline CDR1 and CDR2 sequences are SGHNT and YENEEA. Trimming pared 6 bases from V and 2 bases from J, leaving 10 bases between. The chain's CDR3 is CASRARQQETQYF. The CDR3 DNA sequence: TGTGCCAGCAGAGCGCGACAGCAAGAGACCCAGTACTTC.

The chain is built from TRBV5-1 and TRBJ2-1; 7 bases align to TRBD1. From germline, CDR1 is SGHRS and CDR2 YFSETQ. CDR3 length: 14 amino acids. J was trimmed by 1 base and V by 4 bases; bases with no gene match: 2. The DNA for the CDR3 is TGCGCCAGCAGCGACAGGGCGTCCTACAATGAGCAGTTCTTC. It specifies CASSDRASYNEQFF.

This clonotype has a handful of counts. The CDR3 DNA sequence: TGTGCCAGCAGCTTAAACCCTCCCGGCCTCAGCTCCTACAATGAGCAGTTCTTC. Translating it yields CASSLNPPGLSSYNEQFF. V usage is TRBV7-8 and J usage is TRBJ2-1; no clear D gene. The CDR3 runs to 18 residues. The V and J ends lost 2 bases and 0 bases respectively, with 17 bases between them. Germline V gene lookup returns CDR1 SGHVS and CDR2 FQNEAQ.

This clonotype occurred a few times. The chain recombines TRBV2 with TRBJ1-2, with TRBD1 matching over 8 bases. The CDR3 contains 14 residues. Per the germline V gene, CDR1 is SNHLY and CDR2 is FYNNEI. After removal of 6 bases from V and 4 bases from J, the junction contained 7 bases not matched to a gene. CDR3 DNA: TGTGCCAGCAGCCAACAGGGGGTTATCTATGGCTACACCTTC. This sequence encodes CASSQQGVIYGYTF.

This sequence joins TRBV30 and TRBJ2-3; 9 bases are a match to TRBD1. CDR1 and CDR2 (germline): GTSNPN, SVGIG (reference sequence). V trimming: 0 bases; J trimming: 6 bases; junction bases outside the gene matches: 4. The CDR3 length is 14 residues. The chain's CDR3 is CAWSVTGGADTQYF. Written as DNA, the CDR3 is TGTGCCTGGAGTGTAACAGGGGGCGCGGATACGCAGTATTTT.

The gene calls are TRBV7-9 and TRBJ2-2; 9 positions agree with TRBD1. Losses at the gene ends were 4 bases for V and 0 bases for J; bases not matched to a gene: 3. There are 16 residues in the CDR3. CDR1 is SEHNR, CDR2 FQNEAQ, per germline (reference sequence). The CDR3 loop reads CASSSGTGSNTGELFF. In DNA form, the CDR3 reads TGTGCCAGCAGCTCCGGGACAGGGTCGAACACCGGGGAGCTGTTTTTT.

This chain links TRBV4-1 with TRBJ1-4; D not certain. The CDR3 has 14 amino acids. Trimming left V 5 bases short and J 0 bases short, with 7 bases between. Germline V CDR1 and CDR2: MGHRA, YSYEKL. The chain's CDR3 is CASSYQATNEKLFF. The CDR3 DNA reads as TGCGCCAGCAGCTACCAAGCAACTAATGAAAAACTGTTTTTT.